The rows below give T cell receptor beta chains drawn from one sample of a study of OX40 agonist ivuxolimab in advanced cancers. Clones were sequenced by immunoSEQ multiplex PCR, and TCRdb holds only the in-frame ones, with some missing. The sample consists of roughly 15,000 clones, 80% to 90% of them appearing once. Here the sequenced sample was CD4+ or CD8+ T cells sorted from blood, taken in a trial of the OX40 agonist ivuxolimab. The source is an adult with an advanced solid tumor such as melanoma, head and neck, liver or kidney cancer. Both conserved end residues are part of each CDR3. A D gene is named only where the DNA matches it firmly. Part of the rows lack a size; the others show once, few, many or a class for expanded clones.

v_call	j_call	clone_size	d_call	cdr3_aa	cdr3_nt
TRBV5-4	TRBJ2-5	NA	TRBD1	CASRPVSGTGVGEQYF	TGTGCCAGCAGACCAGTTTCCGGGACAGGGGTGGGGGAGCAGTACTTC
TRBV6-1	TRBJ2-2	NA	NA	CASIPPDSHTGELFF	TGTGCCAGCATTCCCCCGGACTCGCACACCGGGGAGCTGTTTTTT
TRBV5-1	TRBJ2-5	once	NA	CASSPTGEGETQYF	TGCGCCAGCAGCCCGACAGGGGAGGGAGAGACCCAGTACTTC
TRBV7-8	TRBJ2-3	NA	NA	CASSARGGHTDTQYF	TGTGCCAGCAGCGCCAGGGGAGGGCACACAGATACGCAGTATTTT
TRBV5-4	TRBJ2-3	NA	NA	CASSWGQRGDTQYF	TGTGCCAGCAGCTGGGGCCAAAGGGGAGATACGCAGTATTTT
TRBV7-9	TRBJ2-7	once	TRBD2	CASSPAGRSYEQYF	TGTGCCAGCAGCCCAGCGGGGAGATCCTACGAGCAGTACTTC
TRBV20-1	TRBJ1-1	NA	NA	CSAVRGTEAFF	TGCAGTGCGGTGCGAGGCACTGAAGCTTTCTTT
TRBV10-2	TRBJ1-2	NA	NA	CASKGANYGYTF	TGCGCCAGCAAGGGAGCTAACTATGGCTACACCTTC
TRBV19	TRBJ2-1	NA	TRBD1	CASSTWTGAGYEQFF	TGTGCCAGTAGTACCTGGACAGGAGCAGGATATGAGCAGTTCTTC
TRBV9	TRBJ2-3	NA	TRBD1	CASSVEGQLADTQYF	TGTGCCAGCAGCGTAGAGGGACAGTTGGCAGATACGCAGTATTTT
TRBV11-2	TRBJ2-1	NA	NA	CASSSSGSKGNEQFF	TGTGCCAGCAGCTCATCGGGTTCTAAAGGCAATGAGCAGTTCTTC
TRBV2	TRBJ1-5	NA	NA	CASSEFVRSNQPQHF	TGTGCCAGCAGTGAGTTCGTCAGGAGCAATCAGCCCCAGCATTTT
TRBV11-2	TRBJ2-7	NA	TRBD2	CASSLEAGEFYEQYF	TGTGCCAGCAGCTTAGAAGCGGGAGAGTTCTACGAGCAGTACTTC